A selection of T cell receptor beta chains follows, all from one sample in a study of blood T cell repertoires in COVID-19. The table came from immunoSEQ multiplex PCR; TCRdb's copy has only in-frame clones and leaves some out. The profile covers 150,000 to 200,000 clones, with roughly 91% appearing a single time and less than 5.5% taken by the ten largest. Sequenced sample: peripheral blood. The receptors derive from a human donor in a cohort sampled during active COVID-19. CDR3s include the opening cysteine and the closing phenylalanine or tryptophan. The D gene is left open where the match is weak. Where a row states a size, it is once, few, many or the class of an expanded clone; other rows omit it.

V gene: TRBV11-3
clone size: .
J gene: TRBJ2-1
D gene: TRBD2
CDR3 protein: CASSSRLAGGLNEQFF
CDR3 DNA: TGTGCCAGCAGCTCACGACTAGCGGGAGGGCTGAATGAGCAGTTCTTC

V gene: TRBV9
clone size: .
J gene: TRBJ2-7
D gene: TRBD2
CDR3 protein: CASSVAFDRGENEQYF
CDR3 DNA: TGTGCCAGCAGCGTAGCTTTCGACCGGGGGGAGAACGAGCAGTACTTC

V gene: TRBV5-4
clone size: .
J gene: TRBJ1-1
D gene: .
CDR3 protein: CASSSIDTNTEAFF
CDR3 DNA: TGTGCCAGCAGCTCCATCGACACGAACACTGAAGCTTTCTTT

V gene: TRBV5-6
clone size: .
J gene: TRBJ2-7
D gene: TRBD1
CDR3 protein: CASSFTGTGINEQYF
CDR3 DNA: TGTGCCAGCAGCTTCACCGGGACAGGGATCAACGAGCAGTACTTC

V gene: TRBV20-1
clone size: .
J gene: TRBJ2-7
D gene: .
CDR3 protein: CSASPDRPLSYEQYF
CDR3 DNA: TGCAGTGCTAGTCCAGACAGGCCCCTTTCCTACGAGCAGTACTTC

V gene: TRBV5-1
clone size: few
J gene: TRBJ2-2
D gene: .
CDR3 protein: CASSLEDRDTGELFF
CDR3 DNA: TGCGCCAGCAGCTTGGAGGACAGAGACACCGGGGAGCTGTTTTTT

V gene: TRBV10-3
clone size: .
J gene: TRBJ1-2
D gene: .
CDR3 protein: CAISDGGNYGYTF
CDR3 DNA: TGTGCCATCAGTGACGGAGGGAACTATGGCTACACCTTC

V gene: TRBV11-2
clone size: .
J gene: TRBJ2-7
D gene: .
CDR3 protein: CASSLVRSAYEQYF
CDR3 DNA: TGTGCCAGCAGCTTAGTACGGAGCGCTTACGAGCAGTACTTC

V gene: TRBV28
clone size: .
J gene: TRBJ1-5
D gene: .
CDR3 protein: CASHVAGNQPQHF
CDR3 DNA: TGTGCCAGCCACGTCGCGGGGAATCAGCCCCAGCATTTT

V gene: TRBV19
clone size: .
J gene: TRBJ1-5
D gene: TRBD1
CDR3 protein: CASRDRENNQPQHF
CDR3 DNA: TGTGCCAGTCGGGACAGGGAAAACAATCAGCCCCAGCATTTT

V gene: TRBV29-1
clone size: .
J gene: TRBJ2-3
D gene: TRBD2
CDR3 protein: CSVEASGSRTDTQYF
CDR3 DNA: TGCAGCGTTGAGGCTAGCGGGTCCCGCACAGATACGCAGTATTTT

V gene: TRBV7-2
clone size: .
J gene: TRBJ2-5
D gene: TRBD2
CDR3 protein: CASSLTAGGQETQYF
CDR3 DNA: TGTGCCAGCAGCTTAACAGCGGGGGGCCAAGAGACCCAGTACTTC

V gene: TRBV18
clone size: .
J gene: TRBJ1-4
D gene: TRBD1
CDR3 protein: CASSRNTQGEKLFF
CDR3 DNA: TGTGCCAGCTCCCGAAACACACAGGGGGAAAAACTGTTTTTT

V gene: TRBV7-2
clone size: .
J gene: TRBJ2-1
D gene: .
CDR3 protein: CASSYGSVEQFF
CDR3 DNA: TGTGCCAGCAGCTACGGGTCGGTTGAGCAGTTCTTC

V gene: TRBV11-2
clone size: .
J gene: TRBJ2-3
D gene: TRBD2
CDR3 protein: CASSPGLAGATDTQYF
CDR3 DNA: TGTGCCAGCAGCCCAGGACTAGCGGGGGCCACAGATACGCAGTATTTT

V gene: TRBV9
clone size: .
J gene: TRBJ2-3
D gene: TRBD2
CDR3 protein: CASSVDSSGRAPDTQYF
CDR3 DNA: TGTGCCAGCAGCGTAGATAGTAGCGGGAGGGCCCCAGATACGCAGTATTTT

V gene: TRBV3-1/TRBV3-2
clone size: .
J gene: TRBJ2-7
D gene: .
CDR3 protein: CASSQLTLNGGEQYF
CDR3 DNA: TGTGCCAGCAGCCAATTAACACTAAACGGAGGCGAGCAGTACTTC

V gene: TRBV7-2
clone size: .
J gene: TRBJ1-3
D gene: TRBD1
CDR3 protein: CASRSTGSSGNTIYF
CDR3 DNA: TGTGCCAGCAGATCGACAGGGAGCTCTGGAAACACCATATATTTT

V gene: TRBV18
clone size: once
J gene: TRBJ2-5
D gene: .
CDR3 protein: CASSPGAQETQYF
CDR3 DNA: TGTGCCAGCTCACCGGGGGCCCAAGAGACCCAGTACTTC

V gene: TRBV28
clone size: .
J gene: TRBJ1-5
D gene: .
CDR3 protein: CASSLSGLSNQPQHF
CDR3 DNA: TGTGCCAGCAGTTTATCGGGACTGAGCAATCAGCCCCAGCATTTT

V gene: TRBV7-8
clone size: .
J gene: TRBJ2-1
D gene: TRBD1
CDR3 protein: CASSPRTGRYNEQFF
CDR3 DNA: TGTGCCAGCAGCCCCCGGACAGGTAGATACAATGAGCAGTTCTTC

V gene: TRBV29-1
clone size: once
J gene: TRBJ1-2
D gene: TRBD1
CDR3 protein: CSVGGQGADIYGYTF
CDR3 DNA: TGCAGCGTTGGAGGACAGGGGGCAGATATCTATGGCTACACCTTC

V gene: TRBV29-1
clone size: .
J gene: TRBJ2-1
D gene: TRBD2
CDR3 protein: CSVGLAGGHEQFF
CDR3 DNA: TGCAGCGTGGGACTAGCGGGAGGTCATGAGCAGTTCTTC

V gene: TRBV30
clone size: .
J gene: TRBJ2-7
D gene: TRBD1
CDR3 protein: CAWTPGDRSYEQYF
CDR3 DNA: TGTGCCTGGACCCCGGGGGACAGGTCCTACGAGCAGTACTTC

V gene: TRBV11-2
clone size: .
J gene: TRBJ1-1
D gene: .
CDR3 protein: CASSLGWAEAFF
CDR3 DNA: TGTGCCAGCAGCTTAGGATGGGCAGAAGCTTTCTTT

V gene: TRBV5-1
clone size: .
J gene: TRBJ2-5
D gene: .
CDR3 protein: CASSLGPGASQETQYF
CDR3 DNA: TGCGCCAGCAGCTTGGGCCCAGGGGCCTCCCAAGAGACCCAGTACTTC

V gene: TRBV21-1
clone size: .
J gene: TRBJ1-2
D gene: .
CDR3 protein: CASSFPGGGRVDGYTF
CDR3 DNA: TGTGCCAGCAGCTTCCCTGGGGGGGGCAGGGTGGATGGCTACACCTTC

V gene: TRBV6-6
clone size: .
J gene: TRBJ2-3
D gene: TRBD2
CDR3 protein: CASSYGRGGTDTQYF
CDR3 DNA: TGTGCCAGCAGTTATGGGCGGGGGGGCACAGATACGCAGTATTTT

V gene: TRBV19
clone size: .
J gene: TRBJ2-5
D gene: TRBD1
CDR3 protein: CASRLTGEETQYF
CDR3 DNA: TGTGCCAGTAGGCTGACAGGGGAGGAGACCCAGTACTTC

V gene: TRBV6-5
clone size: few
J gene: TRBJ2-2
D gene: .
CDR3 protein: CASSYSTGSAGELFF
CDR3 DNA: TGTGCCAGCAGTTACTCCACAGGGTCAGCCGGGGAGCTGTTTTTT

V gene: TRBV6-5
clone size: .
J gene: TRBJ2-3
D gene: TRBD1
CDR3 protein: CASSLGQVYTDTQYF
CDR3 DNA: TGTGCCAGCAGCCTAGGACAGGTTTACACAGATACGCAGTATTTT

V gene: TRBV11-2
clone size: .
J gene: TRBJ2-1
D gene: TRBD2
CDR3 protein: CASSPLGGFPEQFF
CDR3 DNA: TGTGCCAGCAGCCCCCTGGGGGGGTTTCCCGAGCAGTTCTTC

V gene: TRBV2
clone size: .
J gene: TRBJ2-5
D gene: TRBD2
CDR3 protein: CASNPGGTRSEETQYF
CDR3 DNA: TGTGCCAGCAATCCGGGGGGGACACGGTCCGAAGAGACCCAGTACTTC

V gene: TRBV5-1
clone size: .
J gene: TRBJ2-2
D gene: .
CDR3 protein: CASSSPGTHTGELFF
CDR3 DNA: TGCGCCAGCAGCTCCCCCGGGACACACACCGGGGAGCTGTTTTTT

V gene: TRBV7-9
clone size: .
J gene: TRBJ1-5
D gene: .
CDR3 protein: CASSKYQGSNQPQHF
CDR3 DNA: TGTGCCAGCTCGAAGTATCAGGGGAGCAATCAGCCCCAGCATTTT

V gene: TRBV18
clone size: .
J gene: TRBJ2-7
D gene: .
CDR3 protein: CASSPGLSYEQYF
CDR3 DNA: TGTGCCAGCTCACCGGGACTTTCCTACGAGCAGTACTTC

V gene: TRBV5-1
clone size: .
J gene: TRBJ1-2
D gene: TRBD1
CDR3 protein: CASSRGTGQDYGYTF
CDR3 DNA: TGCGCCAGCAGCCGAGGGACAGGCCAAGACTATGGCTACACCTTC

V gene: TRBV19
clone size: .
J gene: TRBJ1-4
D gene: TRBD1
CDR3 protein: CASSIRQGEQRNEKLFF
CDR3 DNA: TGTGCCAGTAGTATCCGACAGGGAGAGCAGAGGAATGAAAAACTGTTTTTT

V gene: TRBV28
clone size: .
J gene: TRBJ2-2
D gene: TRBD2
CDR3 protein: CASSFVLAVTGELFF
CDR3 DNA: TGTGCCAGCAGTTTCGTACTAGCGGTCACCGGGGAGTTGTTTTTT

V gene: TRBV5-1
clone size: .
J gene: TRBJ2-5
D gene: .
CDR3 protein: CASSLDGEKTQYF
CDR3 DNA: TGCGCCAGCAGCTTGGACGGAGAGAAGACCCAGTACTTC

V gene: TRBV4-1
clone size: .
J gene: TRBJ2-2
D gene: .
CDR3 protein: CASSLQGRASIENTGELFF
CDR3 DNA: TGCGCCAGCAGCCTTCAGGGCAGGGCCTCCATCGAAAACACCGGGGAGCTGTTTTTT

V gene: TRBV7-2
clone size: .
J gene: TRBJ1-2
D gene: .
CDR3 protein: CASSLEGFGYGYTF
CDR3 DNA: TGTGCCAGCAGCTTGGAGGGATTTGGGTATGGCTACACCTTC

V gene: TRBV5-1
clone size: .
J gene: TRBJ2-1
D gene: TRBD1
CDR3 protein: CASSLEGAFYNEQFF
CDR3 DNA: TGCGCCAGCAGCTTGGAGGGGGCCTTCTACAATGAGCAGTTCTTC

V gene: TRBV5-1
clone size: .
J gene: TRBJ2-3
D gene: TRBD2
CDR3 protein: CASSLVSGASTDTQYF
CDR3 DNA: TGCGCCAGCAGCTTGGTTAGCGGGGCCAGCACAGATACGCAGTATTTT

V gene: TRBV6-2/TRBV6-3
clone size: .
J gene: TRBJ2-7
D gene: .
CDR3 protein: CASSTRDILWEQYF
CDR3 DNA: TGTGCCAGCAGCACCAGGGACATCCTTTGGGAGCAGTACTTC

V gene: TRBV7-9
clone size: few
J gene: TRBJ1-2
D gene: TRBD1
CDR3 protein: CASSRDRGYGYTF
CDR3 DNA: TGTGCCAGCAGCCGGGACAGGGGTTATGGCTACACCTTC

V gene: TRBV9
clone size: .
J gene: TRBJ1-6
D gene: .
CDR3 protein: CASSVEGGSSYNSPLHF
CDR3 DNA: TGTGCCAGCAGCGTAGAAGGAGGCAGCTCCTATAATTCACCCCTCCACTTT

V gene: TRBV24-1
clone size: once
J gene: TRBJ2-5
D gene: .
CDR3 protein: CATSPRDNPTQYF
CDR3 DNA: TGTGCCACCAGCCCCCGGGACAACCCGACCCAGTACTTC

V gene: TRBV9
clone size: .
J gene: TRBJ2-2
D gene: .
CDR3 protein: CASSVGGRRNTGELFF
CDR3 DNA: TGTGCCAGCAGCGTAGGGGGGCGTCGGAACACCGGGGAGCTGTTTTTT

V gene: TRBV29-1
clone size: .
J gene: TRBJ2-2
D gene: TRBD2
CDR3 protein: CSARLAGTGELFF
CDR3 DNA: TGCAGCGCCAGACTAGCGGGGACCGGGGAGCTGTTTTTT

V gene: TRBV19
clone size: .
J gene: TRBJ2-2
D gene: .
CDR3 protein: CASSIPWGGGNTGELFF
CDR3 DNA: TGTGCCAGTAGTATCCCCTGGGGCGGCGGGAACACCGGGGAGCTGTTTTTT

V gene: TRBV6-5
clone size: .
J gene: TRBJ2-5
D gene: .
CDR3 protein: CASSSLWGVQETQYF
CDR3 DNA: TGTGCCAGCAGTTCCCTGTGGGGAGTACAAGAGACCCAGTACTTC

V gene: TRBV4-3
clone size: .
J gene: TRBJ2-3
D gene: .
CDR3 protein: CASSQGPAARADTQYF
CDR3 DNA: TGCGCCAGCAGCCAAGGGCCAGCGGCCCGGGCAGATACGCAGTATTTT

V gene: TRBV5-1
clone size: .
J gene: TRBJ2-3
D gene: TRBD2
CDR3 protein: CASSKGLASDTQYF
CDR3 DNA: TGCGCCAGCAGCAAGGGACTAGCGTCAGATACGCAGTATTTT

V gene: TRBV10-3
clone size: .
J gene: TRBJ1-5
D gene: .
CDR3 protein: CAISESGVSNQPQHF
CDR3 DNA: TGTGCCATCAGTGAGTCCGGGGTTAGCAATCAGCCCCAGCATTTT

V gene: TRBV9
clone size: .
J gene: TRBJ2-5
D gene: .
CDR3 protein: CASTPSTASEAQYF
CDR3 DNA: TGTGCCAGCACCCCTAGTACGGCCTCAGAGGCCCAGTACTTC

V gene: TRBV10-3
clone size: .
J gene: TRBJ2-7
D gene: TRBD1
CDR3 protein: CAISGGPRGRNSYEQYF
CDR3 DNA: TGTGCCATCAGTGGGGGACCTAGGGGGCGAAACTCCTACGAGCAGTACTTC